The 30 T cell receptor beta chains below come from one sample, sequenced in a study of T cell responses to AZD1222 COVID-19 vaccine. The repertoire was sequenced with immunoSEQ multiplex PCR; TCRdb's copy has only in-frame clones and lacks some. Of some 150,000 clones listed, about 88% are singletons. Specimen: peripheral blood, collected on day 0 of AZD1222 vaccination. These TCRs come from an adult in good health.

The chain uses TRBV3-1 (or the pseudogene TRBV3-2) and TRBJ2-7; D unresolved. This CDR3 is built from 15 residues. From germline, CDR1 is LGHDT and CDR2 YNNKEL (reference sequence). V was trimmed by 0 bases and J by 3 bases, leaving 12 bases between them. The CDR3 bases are TGTGCCAGCAGCCAAGATCGGGCCCGTAGCTACGAGCAGTACTTC. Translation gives CASSQDRARSYEQYF.

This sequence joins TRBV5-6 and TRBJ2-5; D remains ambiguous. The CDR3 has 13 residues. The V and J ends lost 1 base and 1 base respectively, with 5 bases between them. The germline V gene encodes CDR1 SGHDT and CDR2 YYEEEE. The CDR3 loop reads CASSLLVQETQYF. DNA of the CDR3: TGTGCCAGCAGCTTGTTAGTCCAAGAGACCCAGTACTTC.

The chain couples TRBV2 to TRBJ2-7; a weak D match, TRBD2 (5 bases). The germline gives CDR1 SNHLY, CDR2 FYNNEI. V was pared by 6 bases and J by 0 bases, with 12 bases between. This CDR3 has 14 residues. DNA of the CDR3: TGTGCCAGCAGCGGAGGTATGAGCTCCTACGAGCAGTACTTC. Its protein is CASSGGMSSYEQYF.

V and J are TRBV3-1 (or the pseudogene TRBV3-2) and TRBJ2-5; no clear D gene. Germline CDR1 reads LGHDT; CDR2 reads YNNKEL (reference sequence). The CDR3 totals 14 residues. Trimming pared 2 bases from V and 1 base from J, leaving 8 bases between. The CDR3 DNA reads TGTGCCAGCAGCCAATGGGGATCCCAAGAGACCCAGTACTTC. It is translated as CASSQWGSQETQYF.

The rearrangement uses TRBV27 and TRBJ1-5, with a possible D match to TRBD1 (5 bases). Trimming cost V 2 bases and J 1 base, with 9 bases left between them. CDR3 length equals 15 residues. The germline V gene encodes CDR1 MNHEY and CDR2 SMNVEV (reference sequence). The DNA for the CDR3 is TGTGCCAGCAGTTTAAGATGGGGGAGCAATCAGCCCCAGCATTTT. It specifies CASSLRWGSNQPQHF.

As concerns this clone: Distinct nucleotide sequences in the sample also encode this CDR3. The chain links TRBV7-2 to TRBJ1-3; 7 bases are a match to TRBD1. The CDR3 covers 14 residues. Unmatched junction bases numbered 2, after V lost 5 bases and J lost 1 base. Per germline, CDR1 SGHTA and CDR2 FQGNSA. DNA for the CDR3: TGTGCCAGCAGCCCAGGGGGTTCTGGAAACACCATATATTTT. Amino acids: CASSPGGSGNTIYF.

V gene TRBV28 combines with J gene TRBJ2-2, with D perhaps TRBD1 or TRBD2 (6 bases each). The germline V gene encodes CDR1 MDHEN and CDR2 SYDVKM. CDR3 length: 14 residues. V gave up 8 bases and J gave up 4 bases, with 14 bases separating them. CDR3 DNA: TGTGCCAGCCTGCAACAGGGAGGCACCGGGGAGCTGTTTTTT. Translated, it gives CASLQQGGTGELFF.

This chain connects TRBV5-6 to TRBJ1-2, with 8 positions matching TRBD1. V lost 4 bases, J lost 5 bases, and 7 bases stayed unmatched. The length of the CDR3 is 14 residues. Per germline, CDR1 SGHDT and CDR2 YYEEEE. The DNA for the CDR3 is TGTGCCAGCAGCCGGGGACAGGTGAAATATGGCTACACCTTC. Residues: CASSRGQVKYGYTF.

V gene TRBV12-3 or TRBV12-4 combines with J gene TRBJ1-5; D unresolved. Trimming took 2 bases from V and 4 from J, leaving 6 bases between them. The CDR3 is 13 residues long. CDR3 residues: CASSLLRNQPQHF. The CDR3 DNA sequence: TGTGCCAGCAGTTTATTGAGAAATCAGCCCCAGCATTTT.

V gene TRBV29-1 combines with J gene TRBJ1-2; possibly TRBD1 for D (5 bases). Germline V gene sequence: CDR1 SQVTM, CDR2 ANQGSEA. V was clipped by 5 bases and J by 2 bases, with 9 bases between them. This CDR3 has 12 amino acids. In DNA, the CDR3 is TGCAGCGTTCCCAGGGTAAACTATGGCTACACCTTC. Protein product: CSVPRVNYGYTF.

CDR3 loop: CASGRNTEAFF. The CDR3 DNA reads as TGTGCCAGCGGTCGGAACACTGAAGCTTTCTTT. This chain joins TRBV27 and TRBJ1-1; the D is unclear. CDR3 length: 11 amino acids. In germline, CDR1 is MNHEY, CDR2 SMNVEV (reference sequence). V lost 8 bases and J lost 1, with 5 bases in between.

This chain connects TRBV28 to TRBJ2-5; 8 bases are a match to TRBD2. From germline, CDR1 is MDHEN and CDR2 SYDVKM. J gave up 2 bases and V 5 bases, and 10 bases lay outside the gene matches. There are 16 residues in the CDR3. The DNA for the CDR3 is TGTGCCAGCAGTCCCCAGGCAGCGGGGGTACAAGAGACCCAGTACTTC. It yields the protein CASSPQAAGVQETQYF. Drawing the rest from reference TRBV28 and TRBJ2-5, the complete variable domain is DVKVTQSSRYLVKRTGEKVFLECVQDMDHENMFWYRQDPGLGLRLIYFSYDVKMKEKGDIPEGYSVSREKKERFSLILESASTNQTSMYLCASSPQAAGVQETQYFGPGTRLLVL.

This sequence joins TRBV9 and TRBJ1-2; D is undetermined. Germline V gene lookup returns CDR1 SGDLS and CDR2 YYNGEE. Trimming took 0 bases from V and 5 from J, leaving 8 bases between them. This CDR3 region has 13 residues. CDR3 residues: CASSVDSGYGYTF. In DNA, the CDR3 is TGTGCCAGCAGCGTAGACTCGGGGTATGGCTACACCTTC.

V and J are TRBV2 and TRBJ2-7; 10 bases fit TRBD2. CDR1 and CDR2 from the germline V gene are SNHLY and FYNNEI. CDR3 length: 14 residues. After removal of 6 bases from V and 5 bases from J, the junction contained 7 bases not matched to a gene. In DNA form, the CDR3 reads TGTGCCAGCAGACAGGGACTAGCGTTCGACGAGCAGTACTTC. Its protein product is CASRQGLAFDEQYF.

The CDR3 DNA reads as TGTGCCAGCAGCGGGGATCCGGGCTATGGCTACACCTTC. The encoded protein is CASSGDPGYGYTF. V and J are TRBV5-4 and TRBJ1-2; D call uncertain. Looked up from germline, CDR1 is SGHNT and CDR2 is YYREEE (reference sequence). The CDR3 loop spans 13 amino acids. Trimming left V 4 bases short and J 4 bases short, with 11 bases between.

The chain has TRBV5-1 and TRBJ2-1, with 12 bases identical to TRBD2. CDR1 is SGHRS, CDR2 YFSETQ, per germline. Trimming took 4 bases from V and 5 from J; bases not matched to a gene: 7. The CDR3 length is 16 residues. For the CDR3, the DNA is TGCGCCAGCAGCCCTGATTGGACTAGCGGGAACAATGAGCAGTTCTTC. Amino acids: CASSPDWTSGNNEQFF.

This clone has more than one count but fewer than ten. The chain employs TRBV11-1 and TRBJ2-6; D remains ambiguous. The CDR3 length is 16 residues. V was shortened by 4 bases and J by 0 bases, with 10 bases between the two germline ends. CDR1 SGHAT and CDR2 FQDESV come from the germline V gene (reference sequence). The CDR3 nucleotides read TGTGCCAGCAGCTGGGTAGGCCTCTCTGGGGCCAACGTCCTGACTTTC. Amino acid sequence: CASSWVGLSGANVLTF.

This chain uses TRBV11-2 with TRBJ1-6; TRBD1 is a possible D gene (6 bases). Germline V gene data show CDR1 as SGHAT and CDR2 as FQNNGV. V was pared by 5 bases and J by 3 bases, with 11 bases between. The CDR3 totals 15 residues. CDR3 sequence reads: CASSPKQGYNSPLHF. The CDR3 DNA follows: TGTGCCAGCAGCCCAAAACAGGGCTATAATTCACCCCTCCACTTT.

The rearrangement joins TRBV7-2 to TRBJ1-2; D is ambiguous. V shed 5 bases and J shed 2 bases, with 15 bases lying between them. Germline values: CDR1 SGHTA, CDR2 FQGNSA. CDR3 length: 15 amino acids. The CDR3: CASSLTRIGNYGYTF. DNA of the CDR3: TGTGCCAGCAGCCTTACCAGGATAGGGAACTATGGCTACACCTTC.

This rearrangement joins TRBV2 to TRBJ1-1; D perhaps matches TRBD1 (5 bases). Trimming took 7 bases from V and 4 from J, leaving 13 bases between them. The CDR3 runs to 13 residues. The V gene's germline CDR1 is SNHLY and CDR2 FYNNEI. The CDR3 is CASKGQGLTEAFF. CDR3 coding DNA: TGTGCCAGCAAGGGCCAGGGACTCACTGAAGCTTTCTTT.

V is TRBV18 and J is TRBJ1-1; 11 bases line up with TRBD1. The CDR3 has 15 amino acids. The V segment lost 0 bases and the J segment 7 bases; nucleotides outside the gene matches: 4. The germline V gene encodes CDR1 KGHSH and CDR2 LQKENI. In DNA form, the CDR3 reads TGTGCCAGCTCACCACCGGGACAGGGGGGCGTTGAAGCTTTCTTT. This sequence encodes CASSPPGQGGVEAFF.

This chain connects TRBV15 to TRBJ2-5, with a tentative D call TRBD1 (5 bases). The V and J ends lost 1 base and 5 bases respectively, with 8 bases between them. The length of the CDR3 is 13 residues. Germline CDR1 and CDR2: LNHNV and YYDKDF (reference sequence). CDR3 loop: CATSRAKGETQYF. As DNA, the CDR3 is TGTGCCACCAGCAGAGCGAAGGGGGAGACCCAGTACTTC.

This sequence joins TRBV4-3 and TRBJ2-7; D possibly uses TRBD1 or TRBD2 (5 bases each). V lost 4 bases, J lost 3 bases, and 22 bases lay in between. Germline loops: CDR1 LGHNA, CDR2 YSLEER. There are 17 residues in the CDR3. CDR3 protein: CASSLGGIRDRYYEQYF. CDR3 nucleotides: TGCGCCAGCAGCCTGGGCGGTATACGGGACCGGTACTACGAGCAGTACTTC.

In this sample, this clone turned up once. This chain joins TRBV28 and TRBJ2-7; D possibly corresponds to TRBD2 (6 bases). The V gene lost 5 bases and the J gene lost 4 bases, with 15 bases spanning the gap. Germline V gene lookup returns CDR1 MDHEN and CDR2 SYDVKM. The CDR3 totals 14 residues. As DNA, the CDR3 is TGTGCCAGCAGTAGGGCTAGCGTAGGATACGAGCAGTACTTC. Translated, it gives CASSRASVGYEQYF.

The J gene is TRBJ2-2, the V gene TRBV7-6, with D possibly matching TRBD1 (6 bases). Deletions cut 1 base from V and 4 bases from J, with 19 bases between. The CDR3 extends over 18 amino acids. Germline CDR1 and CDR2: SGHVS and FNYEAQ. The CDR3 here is CASSLVPPGVGSTGELFF. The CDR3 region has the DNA TGTGCCAGCAGCTTAGTCCCCCCAGGGGTAGGCAGCACCGGGGAGCTGTTTTTT. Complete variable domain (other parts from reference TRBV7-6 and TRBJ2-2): GAGVSQSPRYKVTKRGQDVALRCDPISGHVSLYWYRQALGQGPEFLTYFNYEAQQDKSGLPNDRFSAERPEGSISTLTIQRTEQRDSAMYRCASSLVPPGVGSTGELFFGEGSRLTVL.

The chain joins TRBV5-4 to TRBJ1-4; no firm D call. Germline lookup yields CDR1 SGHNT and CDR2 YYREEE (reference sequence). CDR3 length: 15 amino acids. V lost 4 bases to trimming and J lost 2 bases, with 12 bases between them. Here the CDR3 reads CASSLGVGTNEKLFF. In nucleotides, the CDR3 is TGTGCCAGCAGCCTCGGTGTGGGGACTAATGAAAAACTGTTTTTT.

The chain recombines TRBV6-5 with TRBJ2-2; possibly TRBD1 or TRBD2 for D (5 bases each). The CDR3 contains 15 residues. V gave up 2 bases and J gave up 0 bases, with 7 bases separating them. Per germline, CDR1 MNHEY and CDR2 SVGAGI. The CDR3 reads CASSYQGANTGELFF. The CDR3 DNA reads TGTGCCAGCAGTTACCAGGGAGCGAACACCGGGGAGCTGTTTTTT.

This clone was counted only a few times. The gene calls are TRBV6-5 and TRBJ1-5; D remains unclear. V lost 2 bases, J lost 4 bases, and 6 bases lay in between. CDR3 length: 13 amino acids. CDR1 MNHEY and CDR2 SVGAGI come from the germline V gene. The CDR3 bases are TGTGCCAGCAGTTACCGGGAGAATCAGCCCCAGCATTTT. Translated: CASSYRENQPQHF.

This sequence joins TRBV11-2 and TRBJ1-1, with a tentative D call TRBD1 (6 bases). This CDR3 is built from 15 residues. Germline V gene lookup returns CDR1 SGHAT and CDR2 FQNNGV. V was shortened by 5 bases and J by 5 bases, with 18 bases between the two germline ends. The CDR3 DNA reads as TGTGCCAGCAGCCCCAGCGGGGGGCTTAAGACTGAAGCTTTCTTT. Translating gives CASSPSGGLKTEAFF.

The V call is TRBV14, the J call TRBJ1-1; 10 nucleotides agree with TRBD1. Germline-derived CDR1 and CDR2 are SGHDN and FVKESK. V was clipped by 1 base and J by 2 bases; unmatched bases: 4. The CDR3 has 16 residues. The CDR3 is CASSQVRTGGNTEAFF. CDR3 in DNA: TGTGCCAGCAGCCAAGTAAGGACAGGGGGTAACACTGAAGCTTTCTTT. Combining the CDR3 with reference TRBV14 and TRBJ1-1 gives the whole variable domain EAGVTQFPSHSVIEKGQTVTLRCDPISGHDNLYWYRRVMGKEIKFLLHFVKESKQDESGMPNNRFLAERTGGTYSTLKVQPAELEDSGVYFCASSQVRTGGNTEAFFGQGTRLTVV.